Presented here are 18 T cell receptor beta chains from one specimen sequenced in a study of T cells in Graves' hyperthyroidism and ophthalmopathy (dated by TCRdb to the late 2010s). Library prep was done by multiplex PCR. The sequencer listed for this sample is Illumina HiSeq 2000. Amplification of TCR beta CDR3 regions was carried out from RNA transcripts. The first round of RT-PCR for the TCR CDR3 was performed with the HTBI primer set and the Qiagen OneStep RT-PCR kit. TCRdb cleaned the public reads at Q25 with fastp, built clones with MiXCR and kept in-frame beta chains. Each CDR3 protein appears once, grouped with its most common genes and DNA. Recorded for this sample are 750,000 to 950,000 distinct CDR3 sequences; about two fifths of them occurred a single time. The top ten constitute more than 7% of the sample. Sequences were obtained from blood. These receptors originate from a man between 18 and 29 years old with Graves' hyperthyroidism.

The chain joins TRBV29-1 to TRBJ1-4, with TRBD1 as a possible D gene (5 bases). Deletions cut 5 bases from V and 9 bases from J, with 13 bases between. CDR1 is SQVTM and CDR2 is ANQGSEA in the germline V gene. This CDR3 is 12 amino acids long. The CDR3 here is CSVSAGDQKLFF. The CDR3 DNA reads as TGCAGCGTTTCTGCCGGGGACCAAAAACTGTTTTTT.

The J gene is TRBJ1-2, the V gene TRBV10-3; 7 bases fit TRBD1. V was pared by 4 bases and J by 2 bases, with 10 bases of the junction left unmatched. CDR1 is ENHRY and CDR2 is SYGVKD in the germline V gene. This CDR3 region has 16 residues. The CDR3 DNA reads TGTGCCATCAGTGGCAGACAGGGCCCCACCAACTATGGCTACACCTTC. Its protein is CAISGRQGPTNYGYTF.

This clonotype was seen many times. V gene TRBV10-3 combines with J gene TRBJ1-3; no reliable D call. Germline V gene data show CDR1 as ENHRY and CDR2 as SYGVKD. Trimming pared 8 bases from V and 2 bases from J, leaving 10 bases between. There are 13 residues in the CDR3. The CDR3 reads CAILPTPGNTIYF. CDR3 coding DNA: TGTGCCATCCTTCCGACACCTGGAAACACCATATATTTT.

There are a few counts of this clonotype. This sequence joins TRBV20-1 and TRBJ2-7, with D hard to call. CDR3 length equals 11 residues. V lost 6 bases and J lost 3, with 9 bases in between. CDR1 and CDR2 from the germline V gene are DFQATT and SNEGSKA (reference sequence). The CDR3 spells CSAYSNYEQYF. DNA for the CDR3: TGCAGTGCCTACTCTAACTACGAGCAGTACTTC.

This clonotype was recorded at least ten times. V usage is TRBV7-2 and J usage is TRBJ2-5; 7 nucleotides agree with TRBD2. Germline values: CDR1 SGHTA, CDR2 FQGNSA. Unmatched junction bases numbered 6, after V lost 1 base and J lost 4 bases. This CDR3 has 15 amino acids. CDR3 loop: CASSLGVTSRETQYF. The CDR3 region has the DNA TGTGCCAGCAGCTTAGGCGTGACTAGCAGAGAGACCCAGTACTTC.

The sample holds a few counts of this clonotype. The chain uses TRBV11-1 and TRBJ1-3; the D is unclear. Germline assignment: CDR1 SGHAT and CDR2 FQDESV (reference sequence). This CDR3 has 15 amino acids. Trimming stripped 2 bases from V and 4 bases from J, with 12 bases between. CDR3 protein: CASSLPRAGGNTIYF. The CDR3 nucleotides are TGTGCCAGCAGCTTACCGAGGGCCGGAGGAAACACCATATATTTT.

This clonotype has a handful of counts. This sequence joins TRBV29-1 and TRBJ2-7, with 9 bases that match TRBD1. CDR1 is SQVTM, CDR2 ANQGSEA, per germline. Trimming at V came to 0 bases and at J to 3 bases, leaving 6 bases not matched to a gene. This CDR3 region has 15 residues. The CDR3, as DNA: TGCAGCGTTGAAGACCACAGGGGGCGCGTCTACGAGCAGTACTTC. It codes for CSVEDHRGRVYEQYF.

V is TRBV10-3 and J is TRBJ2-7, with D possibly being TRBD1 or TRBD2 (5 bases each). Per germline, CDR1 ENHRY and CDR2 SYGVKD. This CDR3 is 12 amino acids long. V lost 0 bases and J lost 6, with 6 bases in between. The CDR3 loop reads CAISESRGEQYF. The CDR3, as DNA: TGTGCCATCAGTGAGTCGAGGGGCGAGCAGTACTTC.

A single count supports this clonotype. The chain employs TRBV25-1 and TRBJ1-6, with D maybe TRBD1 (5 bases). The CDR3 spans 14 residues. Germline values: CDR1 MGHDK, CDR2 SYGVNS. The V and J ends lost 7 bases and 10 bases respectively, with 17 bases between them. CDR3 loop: CASTPGPRPSPLHF. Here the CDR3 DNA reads TGTGCCAGCACTCCGGGACCCCGGCCATCACCCCTCCACTTT.

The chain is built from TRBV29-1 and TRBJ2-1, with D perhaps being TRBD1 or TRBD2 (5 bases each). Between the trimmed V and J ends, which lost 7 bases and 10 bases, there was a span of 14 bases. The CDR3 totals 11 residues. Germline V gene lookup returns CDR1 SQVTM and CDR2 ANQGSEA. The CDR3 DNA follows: TGCAGCGGGGGAAGGTGGGACGAGCAGTTCTTC. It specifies CSGGRWDEQFF.

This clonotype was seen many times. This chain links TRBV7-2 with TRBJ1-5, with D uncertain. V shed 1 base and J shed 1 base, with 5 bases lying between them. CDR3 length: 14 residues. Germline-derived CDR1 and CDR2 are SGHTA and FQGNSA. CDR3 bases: TGTGCCAGCAGCTTAGGGTGGAGCAATCAGCCCCAGCATTTT. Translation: CASSLGWSNQPQHF. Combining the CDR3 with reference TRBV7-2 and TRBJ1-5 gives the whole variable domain GAGVSQSPSNKVTEKGKDVELRCDPISGHTALYWYRQSLGQGLEFLIYFQGNSAPDKSGLPSDRFSAERTGGSVSTLTIQRTQQEDSAVYLCASSLGWSNQPQHFGDGTRLSIL.

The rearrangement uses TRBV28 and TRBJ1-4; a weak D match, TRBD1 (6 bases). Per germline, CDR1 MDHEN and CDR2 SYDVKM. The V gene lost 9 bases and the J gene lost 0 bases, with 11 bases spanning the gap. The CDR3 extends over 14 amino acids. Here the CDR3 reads CASRTVATNEKLFF. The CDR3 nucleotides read TGTGCCAGTCGGACAGTTGCAACTAATGAAAAACTGTTTTTT.

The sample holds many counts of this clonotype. This CDR3 reads CASSSRTGGSGYTF. CDR3 nucleotide sequence: TGTGCCAGCAGCTCTCGGACAGGGGGAAGTGGCTACACCTTC. This chain uses TRBV7-9 with TRBJ1-2, with 10 bases identical to TRBD1. Per germline, CDR1 SEHNR and CDR2 FQNEAQ (reference sequence). This CDR3 is built from 14 residues. V dropped 4 bases and J dropped 7; count of bases not matched to a gene: 6.

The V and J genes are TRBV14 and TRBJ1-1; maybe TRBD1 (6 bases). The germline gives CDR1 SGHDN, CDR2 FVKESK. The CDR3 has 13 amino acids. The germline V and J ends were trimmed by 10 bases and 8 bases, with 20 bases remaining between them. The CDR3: CANPTGREEEAFF. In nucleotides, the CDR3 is TGTGCCAACCCAACAGGGAGGGAGGAGGAAGCTTTCTTT. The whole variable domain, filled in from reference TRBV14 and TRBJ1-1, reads EAGVTQFPSHSVIEKGQTVTLRCDPISGHDNLYWYRRVMGKEIKFLLHFVKESKQDESGMPNNRFLAERTGGTYSTLKVQPAELEDSGVYFCANPTGREEEAFFGQGTRLTVV.

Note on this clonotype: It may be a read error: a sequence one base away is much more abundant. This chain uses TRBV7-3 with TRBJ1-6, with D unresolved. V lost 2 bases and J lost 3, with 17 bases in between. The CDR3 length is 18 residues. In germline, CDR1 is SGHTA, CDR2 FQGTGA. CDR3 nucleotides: TGTGCCAGCAGCTTATGGACCTCCGAGGAGAGCTATAATTCACCCCTCCACTTT. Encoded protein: CASSLWTSEESYNSPLHF.

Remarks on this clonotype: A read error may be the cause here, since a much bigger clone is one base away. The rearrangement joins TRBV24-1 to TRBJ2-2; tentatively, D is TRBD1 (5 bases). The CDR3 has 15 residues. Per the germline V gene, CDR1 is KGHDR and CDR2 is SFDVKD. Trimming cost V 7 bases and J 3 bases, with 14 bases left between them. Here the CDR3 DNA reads TGTGCCACCAGAGATCCCACCAGGGACACCGGGGAGCTGTTTTTT. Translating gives CATRDPTRDTGELFF.

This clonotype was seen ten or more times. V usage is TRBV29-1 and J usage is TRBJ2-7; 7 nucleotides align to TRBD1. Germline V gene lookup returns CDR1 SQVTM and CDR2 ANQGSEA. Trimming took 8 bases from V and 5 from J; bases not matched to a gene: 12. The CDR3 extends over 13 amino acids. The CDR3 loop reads CSPPRTGQHEQYF. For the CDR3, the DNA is TGCAGCCCCCCTCGGACAGGACAACACGAGCAGTACTTC.

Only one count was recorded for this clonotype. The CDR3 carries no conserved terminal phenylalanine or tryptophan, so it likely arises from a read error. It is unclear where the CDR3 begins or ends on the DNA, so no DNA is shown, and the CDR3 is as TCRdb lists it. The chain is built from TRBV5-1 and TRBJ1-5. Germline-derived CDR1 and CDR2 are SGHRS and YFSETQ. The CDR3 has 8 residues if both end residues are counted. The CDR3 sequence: CASSLTSS.